A selection of T cell receptor beta chains follows, all from one sample in a study of blood T cell repertoires in COVID-19. The table came from immunoSEQ multiplex PCR; TCRdb's copy has only in-frame clones and leaves some out. The data hold fewer than 95,000 clones, with approximately 75% observed a single time. The sequencing sample was made of peripheral blood. Receptors were obtained from a woman aged 80 or older with acute or convalescent COVID-19. CDR3s include the opening cysteine and the closing phenylalanine or tryptophan. The D gene is left open where the match is weak. Clone size is not always given. Where it is, it says once, few, many or a class for expanded clones.

j_call: TRBJ2-5; clone_size: -; d_call: -; v_call: TRBV6-5; cdr3_aa: CASSSLKETQYF; cdr3_nt: TGTGCCAGCAGTAGCCTAAAAGAGACCCAGTACTTC
j_call: TRBJ1-1; clone_size: few; d_call: TRBD1; v_call: TRBV5-5; cdr3_aa: CASSGATGGYTEAFF; cdr3_nt: TGTGCCAGCAGCGGGGCTACAGGGGGTTATACTGAAGCTTTCTTT
j_call: TRBJ1-4; clone_size: -; d_call: -; v_call: TRBV20-1; cdr3_aa: CSARDNEKLFF; cdr3_nt: TGCAGTGCCCGGGATAATGAAAAACTGTTTTTT
j_call: TRBJ1-2; clone_size: -; d_call: TRBD1; v_call: TRBV9; cdr3_aa: CASSPRQGIDGYTF; cdr3_nt: TGTGCCAGCAGCCCCAGACAGGGGATCGATGGCTACACCTTC
j_call: TRBJ1-1; clone_size: -; d_call: -; v_call: TRBV6-2/TRBV6-3; cdr3_aa: CASSYSGSVGRADMNTEAFF; cdr3_nt: TGTGCCAGCAGTTACTCGGGGTCAGTGGGCAGGGCCGACATGAACACTGAAGCTTTCTTT
j_call: TRBJ1-1; clone_size: -; d_call: -; v_call: TRBV6-1; cdr3_aa: CASSELGGTEAFF; cdr3_nt: TGTGCCAGCAGTGAACTAGGGGGCACTGAAGCTTTCTTT
j_call: TRBJ2-2; clone_size: few; d_call: -; v_call: TRBV5-1; cdr3_aa: CASSSLLVTGELFF; cdr3_nt: TGCGCCAGCAGCAGCCTACTAGTCACCGGGGAGCTGTTTTTT
j_call: TRBJ1-3; clone_size: once; d_call: -; v_call: TRBV7-3; cdr3_aa: CASSLVSGDTIYF; cdr3_nt: TGTGCCAGCAGCTTAGTTTCTGGAGACACCATATATTTT
j_call: TRBJ2-1; clone_size: -; d_call: TRBD1; v_call: TRBV15; cdr3_aa: CATSGGTGSYNEQFF; cdr3_nt: TGTGCCACCAGCGGCGGGACAGGGTCTTACAATGAGCAGTTCTTC
j_call: TRBJ2-1; clone_size: -; d_call: TRBD2; v_call: TRBV6-5; cdr3_aa: CASSLSLAGYNEQFF; cdr3_nt: TGTGCCAGCAGTCTTTCGCTAGCGGGGTACAATGAGCAGTTCTTC
j_call: TRBJ1-5; clone_size: -; d_call: TRBD1; v_call: TRBV18; cdr3_aa: CASSPRGQGYQPQHF; cdr3_nt: TGTGCCAGCTCACCTCGGGGACAGGGTTATCAGCCCCAGCATTTT
j_call: TRBJ1-2; clone_size: -; d_call: -; v_call: TRBV4-1; cdr3_aa: CASSQDRDYGYTF; cdr3_nt: TGCGCCAGCAGCCAAGATCGGGACTATGGCTACACCTTC
j_call: TRBJ1-6; clone_size: medium-sized; d_call: -; v_call: TRBV7-2; cdr3_aa: CASSWSMGEHSPLHF; cdr3_nt: TGTGCCAGCAGCTGGAGCATGGGAGAACATTCACCCCTCCACTTT
j_call: TRBJ2-7; clone_size: once; d_call: -; v_call: TRBV5-6; cdr3_aa: CASTSIRGFSYEQYF; cdr3_nt: TGTGCCAGCACCTCCATCCGGGGTTTCTCCTACGAGCAGTACTTC
j_call: TRBJ2-5; clone_size: -; d_call: -; v_call: TRBV29-1; cdr3_aa: CSVERGSETQYF; cdr3_nt: TGCAGCGTTGAGAGGGGGAGCGAGACCCAGTACTTC
j_call: TRBJ2-7; clone_size: -; d_call: TRBD1; v_call: TRBV5-1; cdr3_aa: CASSEQGALIYEQYF; cdr3_nt: TGCGCCAGCAGTGAACAGGGGGCTCTAATCTACGAGCAGTACTTC
j_call: TRBJ1-2; clone_size: -; d_call: -; v_call: TRBV21-1; cdr3_aa: CASSKVPGGGYTF; cdr3_nt: TGTGCCAGCAGCAAAGTACCAGGAGGTGGCTACACCTTC
j_call: TRBJ1-3; clone_size: few; d_call: -; v_call: TRBV12-5; cdr3_aa: CASGLLRSGQQNTIYF; cdr3_nt: TGTGCTAGTGGCCTCCTTCGTAGTGGGCAACAAAACACCATATATTTT